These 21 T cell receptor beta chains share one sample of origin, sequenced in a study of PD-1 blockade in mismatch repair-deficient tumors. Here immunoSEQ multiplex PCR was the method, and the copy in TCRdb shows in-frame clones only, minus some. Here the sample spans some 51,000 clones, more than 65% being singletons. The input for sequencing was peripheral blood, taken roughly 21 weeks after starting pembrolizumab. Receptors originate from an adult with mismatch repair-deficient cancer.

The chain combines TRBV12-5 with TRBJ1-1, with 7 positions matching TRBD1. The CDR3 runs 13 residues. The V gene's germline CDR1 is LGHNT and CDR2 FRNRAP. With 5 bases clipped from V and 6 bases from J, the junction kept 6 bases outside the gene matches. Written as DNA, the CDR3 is TGTGCTAGTGGTAAAGGGACAGATCCTGAAGCTTTCTTT. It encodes CASGKGTDPEAFF.

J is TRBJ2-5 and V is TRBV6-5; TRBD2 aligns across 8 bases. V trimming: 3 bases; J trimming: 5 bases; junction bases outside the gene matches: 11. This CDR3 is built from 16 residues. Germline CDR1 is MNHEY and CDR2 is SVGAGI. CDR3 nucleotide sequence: TGTGCCAGCAGTTATGCAGGACTAGCATCAGCCGAGACCCAGTACTTC. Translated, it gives CASSYAGLASAETQYF.

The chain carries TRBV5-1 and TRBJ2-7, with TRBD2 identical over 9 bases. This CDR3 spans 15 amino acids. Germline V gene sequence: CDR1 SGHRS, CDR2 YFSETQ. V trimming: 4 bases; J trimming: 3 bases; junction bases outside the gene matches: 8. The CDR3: CASSVSGREIYEQYF. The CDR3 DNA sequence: TGCGCCAGCAGCGTTAGCGGGAGAGAGATCTACGAGCAGTACTTC.

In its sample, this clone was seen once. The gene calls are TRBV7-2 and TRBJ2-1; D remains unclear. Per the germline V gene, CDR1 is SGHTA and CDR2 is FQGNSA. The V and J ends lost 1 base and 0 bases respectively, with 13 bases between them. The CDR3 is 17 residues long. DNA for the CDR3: TGTGCCAGCAGCTTAGTTCCCCGTGCCAGCTCCTACAATGAGCAGTTCTTC. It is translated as CASSLVPRASSYNEQFF.

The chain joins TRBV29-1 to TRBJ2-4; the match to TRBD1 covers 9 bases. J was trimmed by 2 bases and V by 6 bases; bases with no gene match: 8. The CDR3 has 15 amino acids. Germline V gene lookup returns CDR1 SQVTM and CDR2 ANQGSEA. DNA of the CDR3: TGCAGCGTCCTTGGACAGGGGACGTCCAAAAACATTCAGTACTTC. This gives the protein CSVLGQGTSKNIQYF.

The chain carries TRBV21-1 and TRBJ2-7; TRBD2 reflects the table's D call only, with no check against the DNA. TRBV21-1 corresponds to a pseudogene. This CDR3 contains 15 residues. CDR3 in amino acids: CASTILLRVVHEQYF. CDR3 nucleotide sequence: TGTGCCAGCACCATTCTGTTGAGGGTCGTCCACGAGCAGTACTTC.

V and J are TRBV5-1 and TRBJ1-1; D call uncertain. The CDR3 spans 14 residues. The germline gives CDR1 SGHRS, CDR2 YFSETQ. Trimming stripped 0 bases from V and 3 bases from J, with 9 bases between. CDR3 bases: TGCGCCAGCAGCTTGGAGGCAGACTACACTGAAGCTTTCTTT. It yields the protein CASSLEADYTEAFF.

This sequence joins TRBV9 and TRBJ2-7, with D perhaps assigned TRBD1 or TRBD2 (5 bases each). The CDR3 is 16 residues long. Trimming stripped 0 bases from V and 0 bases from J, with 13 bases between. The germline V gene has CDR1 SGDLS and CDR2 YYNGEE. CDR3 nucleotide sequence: TGTGCCAGCAGCGTAGCCGGGGACGACTACTCCTACGAGCAGTACTTC. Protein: CASSVAGDDYSYEQYF.

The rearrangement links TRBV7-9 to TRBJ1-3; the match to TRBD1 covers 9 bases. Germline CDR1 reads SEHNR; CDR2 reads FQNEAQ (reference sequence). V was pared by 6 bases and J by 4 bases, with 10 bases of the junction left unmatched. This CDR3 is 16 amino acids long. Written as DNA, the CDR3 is TGTGCCAGCAGTTACCTACAGGGGGCTAGGGGAAACACCATATATTTT. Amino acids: CASSYLQGARGNTIYF.

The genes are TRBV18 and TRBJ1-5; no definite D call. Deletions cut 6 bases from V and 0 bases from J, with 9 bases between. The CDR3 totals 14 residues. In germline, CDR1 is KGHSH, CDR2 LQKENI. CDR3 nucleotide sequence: TGTGCCAGCTCGTATGAGCATAGCAATCAGCCCCAGCATTTT. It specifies CASSYEHSNQPQHF.

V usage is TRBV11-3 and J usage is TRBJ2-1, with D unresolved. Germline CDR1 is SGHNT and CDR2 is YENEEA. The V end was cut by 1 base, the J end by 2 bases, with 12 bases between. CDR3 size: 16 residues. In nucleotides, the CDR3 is TGTGCCAGCAGCTTAGGGTCACGGGTCACCTACAATGAGCAGTTCTTC. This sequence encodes CASSLGSRVTYNEQFF.

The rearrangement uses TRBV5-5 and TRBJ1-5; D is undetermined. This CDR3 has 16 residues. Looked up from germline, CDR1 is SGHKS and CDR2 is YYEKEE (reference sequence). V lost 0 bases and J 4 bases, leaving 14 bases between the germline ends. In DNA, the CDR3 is TGTGCCAGCAGCTTGGCCGCGTCCACAGCTAATCAGCCCCAGCATTTT. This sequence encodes CASSLAASTANQPQHF.

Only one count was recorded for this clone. The CDR3 DNA reads TGCAGCGTTGAGGAGGGGGCCTACGAGCAGTACTTC. Translating gives CSVEEGAYEQYF. The chain has TRBV29-1 and TRBJ2-7; D may correspond to TRBD1 or TRBD2 (6 bases each). The V gene lost 3 bases and the J gene lost 2 bases, with 8 bases spanning the gap. The CDR3 length is 12 residues. CDR1 SQVTM and CDR2 ANQGSEA come from the germline V gene.

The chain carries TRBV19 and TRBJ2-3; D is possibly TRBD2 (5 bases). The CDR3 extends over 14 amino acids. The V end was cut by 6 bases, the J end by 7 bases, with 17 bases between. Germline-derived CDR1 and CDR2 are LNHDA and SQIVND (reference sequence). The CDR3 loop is CASSKFRTGNTQYF. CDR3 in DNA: TGTGCCAGTAGCAAATTCCGGACGGGAAATACGCAGTATTTT.

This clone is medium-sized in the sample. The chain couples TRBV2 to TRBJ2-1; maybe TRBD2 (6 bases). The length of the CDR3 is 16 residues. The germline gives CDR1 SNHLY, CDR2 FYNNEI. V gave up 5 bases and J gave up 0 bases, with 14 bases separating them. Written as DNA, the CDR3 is TGTGCCAGCAGTCCAGTGGAGGGGAGCTCCTACAATGAGCAGTTCTTC. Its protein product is CASSPVEGSSYNEQFF.

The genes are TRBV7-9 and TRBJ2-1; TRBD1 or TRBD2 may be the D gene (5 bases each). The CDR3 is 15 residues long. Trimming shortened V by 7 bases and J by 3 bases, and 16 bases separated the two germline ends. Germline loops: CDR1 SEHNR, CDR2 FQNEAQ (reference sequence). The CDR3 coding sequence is TGTGCCAGCATCCCCCGGGGCGGCCACTACAATGAGCAGTTCTTC. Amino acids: CASIPRGGHYNEQFF. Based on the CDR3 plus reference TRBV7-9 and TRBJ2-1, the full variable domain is DTGVSQNPRHKITKRGQNVTFRCDPISEHNRLYWYRQTLGQGPEFLTYFQNEAQLEKSRLLSDRFSAERPKGSFSTLEIQRTEQGDSAMYLCASIPRGGHYNEQFFGPGTRLTVL.

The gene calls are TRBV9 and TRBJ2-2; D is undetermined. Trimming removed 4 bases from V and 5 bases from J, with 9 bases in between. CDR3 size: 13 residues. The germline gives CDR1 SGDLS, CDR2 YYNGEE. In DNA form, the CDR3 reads TGTGCCAGCAGCCAGGCCGCGACCGGGGAGCTGTTTTTT. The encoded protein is CASSQAATGELFF.

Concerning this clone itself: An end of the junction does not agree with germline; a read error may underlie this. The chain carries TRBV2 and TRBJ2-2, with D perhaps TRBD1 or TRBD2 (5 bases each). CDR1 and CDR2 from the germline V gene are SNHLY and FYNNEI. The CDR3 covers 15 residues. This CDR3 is CTSRTGTENTGELFF. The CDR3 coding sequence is TGTACCAGCAGGACCGGGACGGAAAACACCGGGGAGCTGTTTTTT.

The CDR3 reads CASSRDIYEQYF. The DNA for the CDR3 is TGTGCCAGCAGTAGGGACATCTACGAGCAGTACTTC. The rearrangement joins TRBV28 to TRBJ2-7; a possible D gene is TRBD1 (6 bases). The CDR3 extends over 12 amino acids. Germline values: CDR1 MDHEN, CDR2 SYDVKM. V lost 5 bases and J lost 3, with 8 bases in between.

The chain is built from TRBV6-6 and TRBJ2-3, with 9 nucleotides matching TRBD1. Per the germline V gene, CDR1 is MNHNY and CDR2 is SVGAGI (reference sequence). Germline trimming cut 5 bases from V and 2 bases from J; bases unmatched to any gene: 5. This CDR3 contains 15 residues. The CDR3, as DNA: TGTGCCAGCAGTCACAGGGGGCGCTTCACAGATACGCAGTATTTT. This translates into CASSHRGRFTDTQYF.

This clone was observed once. As DNA, the CDR3 is TGTGCCAGCAGCTCAACCAGGGCAGATACGCAGTATTTT. Its translation: CASSSTRADTQYF. This chain joins TRBV7-2 and TRBJ2-3; TRBD1 is a possible D gene (5 bases). The ends were cut back, 4 bases at V and 4 bases at J, with 9 bases in the middle. The CDR3 has 13 amino acids. Germline-derived CDR1 and CDR2 are SGHTA and FQGNSA.